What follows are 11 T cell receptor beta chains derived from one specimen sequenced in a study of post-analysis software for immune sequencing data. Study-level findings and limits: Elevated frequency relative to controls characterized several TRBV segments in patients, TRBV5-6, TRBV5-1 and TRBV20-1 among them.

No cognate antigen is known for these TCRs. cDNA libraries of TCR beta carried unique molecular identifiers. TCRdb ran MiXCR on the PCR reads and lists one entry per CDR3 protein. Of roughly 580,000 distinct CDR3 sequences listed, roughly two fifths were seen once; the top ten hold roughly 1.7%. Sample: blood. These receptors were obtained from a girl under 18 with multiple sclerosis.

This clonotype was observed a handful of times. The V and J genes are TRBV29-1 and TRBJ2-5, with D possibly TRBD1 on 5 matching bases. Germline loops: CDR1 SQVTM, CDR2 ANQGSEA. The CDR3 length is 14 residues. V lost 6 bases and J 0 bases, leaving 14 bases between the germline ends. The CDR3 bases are TGCAGCGTCAAGGGGCGAATGTACCAAGAGACCCAGTACTTC. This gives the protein CSVKGRMYQETQYF.

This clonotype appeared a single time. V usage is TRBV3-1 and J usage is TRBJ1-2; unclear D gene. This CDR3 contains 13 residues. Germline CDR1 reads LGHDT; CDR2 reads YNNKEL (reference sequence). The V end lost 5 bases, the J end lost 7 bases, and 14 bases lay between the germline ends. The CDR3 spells CASSTQRTGGYTF. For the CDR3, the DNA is TGTGCCAGCAGCACCCAACGGACGGGTGGCTACACCTTC. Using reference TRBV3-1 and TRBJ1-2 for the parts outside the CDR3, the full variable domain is DTAVSQTPKYLVTQMGNDKSIKCEQNLGHDTMYWYKQDSKKFLKIMFSYNNKELIINETVPNRFSPKSPDKAHLNLHINSLELGDSAVYFCASSTQRTGGYTFGSGTRLTVV.

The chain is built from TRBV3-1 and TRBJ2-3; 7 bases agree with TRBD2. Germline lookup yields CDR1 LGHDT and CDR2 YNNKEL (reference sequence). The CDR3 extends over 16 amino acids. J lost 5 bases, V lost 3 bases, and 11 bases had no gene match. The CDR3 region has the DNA TGTGCCAGCAGCCACAGTGAAAGCGGGGTGGGAGATACGCAGTATTTT. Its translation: CASSHSESGVGDTQYF.

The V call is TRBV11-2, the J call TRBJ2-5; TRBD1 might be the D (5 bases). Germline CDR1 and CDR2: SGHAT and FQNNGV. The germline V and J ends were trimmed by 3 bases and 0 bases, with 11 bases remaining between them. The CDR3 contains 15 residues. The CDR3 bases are TGTGCCAGCAGCTTTGGGGCAGCCAACCAAGAGACCCAGTACTTC. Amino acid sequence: CASSFGAANQETQYF.

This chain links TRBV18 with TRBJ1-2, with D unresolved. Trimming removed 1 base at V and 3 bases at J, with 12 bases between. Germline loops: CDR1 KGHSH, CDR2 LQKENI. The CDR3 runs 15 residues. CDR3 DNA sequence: TGTGCCAGCTCACCACGGCCGGATCCCGACTATGGCTACACCTTC. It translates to CASSPRPDPDYGYTF.

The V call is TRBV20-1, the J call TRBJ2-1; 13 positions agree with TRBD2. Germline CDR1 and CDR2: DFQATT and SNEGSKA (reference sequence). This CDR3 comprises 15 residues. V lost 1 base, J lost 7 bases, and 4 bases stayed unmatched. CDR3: CSARAATSGRNEQFF. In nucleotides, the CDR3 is TGCAGTGCTAGAGCCGCGACTAGCGGGAGGAATGAGCAGTTCTTC.

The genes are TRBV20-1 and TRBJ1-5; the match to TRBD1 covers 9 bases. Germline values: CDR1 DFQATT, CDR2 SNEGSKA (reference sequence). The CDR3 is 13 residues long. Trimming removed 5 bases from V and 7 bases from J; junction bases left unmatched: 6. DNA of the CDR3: TGCAGTGCTCAGGGACAGGGAGGCCAGCCCCAGCATTTT. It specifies CSAQGQGGQPQHF.

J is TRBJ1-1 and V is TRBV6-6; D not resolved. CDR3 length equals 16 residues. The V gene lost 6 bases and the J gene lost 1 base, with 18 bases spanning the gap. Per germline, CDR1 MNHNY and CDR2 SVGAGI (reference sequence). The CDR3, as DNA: TGTGCCAGCAGCTCCTCAGACGGGGTCGGGAACACTGAAGCTTTCTTT. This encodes CASSSSDGVGNTEAFF.

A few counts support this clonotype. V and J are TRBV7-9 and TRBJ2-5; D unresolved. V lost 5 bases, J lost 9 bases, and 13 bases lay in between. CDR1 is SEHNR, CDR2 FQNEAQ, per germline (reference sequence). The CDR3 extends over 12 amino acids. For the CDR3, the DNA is TGTGCCAGCAGCCCCCCCGCTCGAGCCCAGTACTTC. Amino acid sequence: CASSPPARAQYF.

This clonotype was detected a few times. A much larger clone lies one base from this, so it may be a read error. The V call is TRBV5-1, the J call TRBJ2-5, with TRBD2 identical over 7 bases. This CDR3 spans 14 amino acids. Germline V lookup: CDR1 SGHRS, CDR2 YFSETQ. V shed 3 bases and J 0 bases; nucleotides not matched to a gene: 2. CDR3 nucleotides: TGCGCCAGCAGCTGGGGGGGAAACCAAGAGACCCAGTACTTC. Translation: CASSWGGNQETQYF. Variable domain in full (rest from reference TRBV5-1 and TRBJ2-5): KAGVTQTPRYLIKTRGQQVTLSCSPISGHRSVSWYQQTPGQGLQFLFEYFSETQRNKGNFPGRFSGRQFSNSRSEMNVSTLELGDSALYLCASSWGGNQETQYFGPGTRLLVL.

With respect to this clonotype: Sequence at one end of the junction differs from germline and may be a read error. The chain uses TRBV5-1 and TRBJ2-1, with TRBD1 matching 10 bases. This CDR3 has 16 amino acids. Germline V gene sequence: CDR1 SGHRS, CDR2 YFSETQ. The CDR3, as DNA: TGCGCTAGCAGCACTCAGGGACAGGGGCCCTACAATGAGCAGTTCTTC. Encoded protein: CASSTQGQGPYNEQFF.